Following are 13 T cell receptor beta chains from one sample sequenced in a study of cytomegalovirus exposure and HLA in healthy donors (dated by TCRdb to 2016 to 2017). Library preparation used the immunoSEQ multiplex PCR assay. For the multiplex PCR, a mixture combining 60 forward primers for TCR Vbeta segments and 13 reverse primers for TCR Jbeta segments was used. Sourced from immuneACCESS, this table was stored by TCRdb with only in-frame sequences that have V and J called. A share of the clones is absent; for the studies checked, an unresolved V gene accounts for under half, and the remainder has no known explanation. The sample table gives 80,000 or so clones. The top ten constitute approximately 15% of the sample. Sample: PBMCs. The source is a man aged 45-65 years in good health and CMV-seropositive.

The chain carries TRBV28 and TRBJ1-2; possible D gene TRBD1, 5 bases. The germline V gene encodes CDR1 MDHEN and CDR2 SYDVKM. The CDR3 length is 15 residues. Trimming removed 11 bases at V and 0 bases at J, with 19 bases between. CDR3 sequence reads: CAAGGAGTSNYGYTF. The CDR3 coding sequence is TGTGCCGCAGGAGGGGCGGGTACCTCTAACTATGGCTACACCTTC.

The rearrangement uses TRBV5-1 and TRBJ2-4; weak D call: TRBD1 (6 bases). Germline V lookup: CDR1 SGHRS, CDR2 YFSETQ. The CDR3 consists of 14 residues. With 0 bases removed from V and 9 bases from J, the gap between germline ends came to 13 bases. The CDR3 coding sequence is TGCGCCAGCAGCTTGGAGGGACAAGAGGGCATTCAGTACTTC. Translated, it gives CASSLEGQEGIQYF.

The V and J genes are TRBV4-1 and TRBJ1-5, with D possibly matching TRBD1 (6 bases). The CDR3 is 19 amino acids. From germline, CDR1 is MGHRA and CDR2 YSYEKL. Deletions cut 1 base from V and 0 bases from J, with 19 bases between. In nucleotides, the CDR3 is TGCGCCAGCAGCCAAGGGGCGGGGGGCCCAGCTTATAGCAATCAGCCCCAGCATTTT. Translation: CASSQGAGGPAYSNQPQHF.

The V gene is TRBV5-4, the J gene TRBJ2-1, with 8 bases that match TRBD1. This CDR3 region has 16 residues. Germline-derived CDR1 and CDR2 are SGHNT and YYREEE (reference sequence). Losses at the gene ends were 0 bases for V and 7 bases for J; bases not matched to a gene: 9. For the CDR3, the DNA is TGTGCCAGCAGCTTGGCCCCCCAGGGGGCGCGGAATGAGCAGTTCTTC. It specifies CASSLAPQGARNEQFF.

This CDR3 is CASSQGGGSQPQHF. The CDR3 nucleotides read TGCGCCAGCAGCCAGGGGGGAGGTAGTCAGCCCCAGCATTTT. V is TRBV4-1 and J is TRBJ1-5, with D possibly being TRBD1 (5 bases). Trimming left V 3 bases short and J 6 bases short, with 12 bases between. The germline gives CDR1 MGHRA, CDR2 YSYEKL. CDR3 length equals 14 residues.

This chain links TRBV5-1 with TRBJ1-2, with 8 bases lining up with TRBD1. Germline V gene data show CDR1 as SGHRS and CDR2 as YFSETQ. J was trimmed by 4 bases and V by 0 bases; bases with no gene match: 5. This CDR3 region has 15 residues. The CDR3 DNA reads TGCGCCAGCAGCTTGGAATCGGGACAGGCCTATGGCTACACCTTC. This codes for CASSLESGQAYGYTF.

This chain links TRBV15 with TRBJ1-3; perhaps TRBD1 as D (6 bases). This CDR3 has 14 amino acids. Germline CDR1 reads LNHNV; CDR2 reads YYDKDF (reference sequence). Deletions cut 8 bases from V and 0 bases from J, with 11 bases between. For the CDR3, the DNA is TGTGCCACCCTGGACAGACGCTCTGGAAACACCATATATTTT. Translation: CATLDRRSGNTIYF.

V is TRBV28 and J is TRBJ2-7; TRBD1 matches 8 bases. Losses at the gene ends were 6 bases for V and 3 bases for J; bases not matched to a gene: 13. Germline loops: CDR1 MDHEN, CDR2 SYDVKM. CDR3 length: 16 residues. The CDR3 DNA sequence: TGTGCCAGCAGATCTACCCCAGGGGGCGCGAACTACGAGCAGTACTTC. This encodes CASRSTPGGANYEQYF.

This chain's CDR3 is CASSKGGPQETQYF. The CDR3 bases are TGTGCCAGCAGTAAAGGGGGGCCCCAAGAGACCCAGTACTTC. The gene calls are TRBV2 and TRBJ2-5, with D perhaps matching TRBD1 or TRBD2 (6 bases each). The germline V gene has CDR1 SNHLY and CDR2 FYNNEI. This CDR3 spans 14 amino acids. Trimming removed 5 bases at V and 1 base at J, with 11 bases between.

Here the CDR3 DNA reads TGTGCCAGCAGTGATGTGGGCAGATATGGCTACACCTTC. Its translation is CASSDVGRYGYTF. The rearrangement joins TRBV2 to TRBJ1-2; D is undetermined. V was cut by 3 bases and J by 5 bases, with 10 bases left in between. Germline lookup yields CDR1 SNHLY and CDR2 FYNNEI. This CDR3 has 13 residues.

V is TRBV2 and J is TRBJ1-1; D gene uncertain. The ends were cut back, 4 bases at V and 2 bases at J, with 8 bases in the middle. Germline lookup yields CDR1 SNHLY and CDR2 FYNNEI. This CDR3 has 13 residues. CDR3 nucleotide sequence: TGTGCCAGCAGTGTGGGCCTAAACACTGAAGCTTTCTTT. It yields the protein CASSVGLNTEAFF.

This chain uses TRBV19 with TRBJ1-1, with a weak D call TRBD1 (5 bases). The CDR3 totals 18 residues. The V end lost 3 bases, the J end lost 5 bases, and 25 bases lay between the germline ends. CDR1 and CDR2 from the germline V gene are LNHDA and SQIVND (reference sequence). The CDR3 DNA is TGTGCCAGTAGTATGGGCAGGGTGGGGTCCAACGTCAAGACTGAAGCTTTCTTT. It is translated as CASSMGRVGSNVKTEAFF. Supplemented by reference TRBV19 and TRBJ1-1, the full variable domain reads DGGITQSPKYLFRKEGQNVTLSCEQNLNHDAMYWYRQDPGQGLRLIYYSQIVNDFQKGDIAEGYSVSREKKESFPLTVTSAQKNPTAFYLCASSMGRVGSNVKTEAFFGQGTRLTVV.

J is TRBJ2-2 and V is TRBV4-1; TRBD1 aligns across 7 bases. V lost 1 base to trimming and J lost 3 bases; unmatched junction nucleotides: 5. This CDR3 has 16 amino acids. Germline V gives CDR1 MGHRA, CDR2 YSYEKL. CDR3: CASSQGGQSYTGELFF. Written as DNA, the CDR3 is TGCGCCAGCAGCCAAGGGGGACAGAGTTACACCGGGGAGCTGTTTTTT.